This T cell receptor delta chain was sequenced during a study of Vδ1+ human thymocytes. Thymocytes were sorted as CD3+ TCRVdelta1+ TCRVdelta2- after alphabeta T cell depletion. Between roughly 98% and 99.6% of sorted thymocytes were Vdelta1+. RNA was extracted from the cells and then reverse transcribed. Pooled V-gene forward primers with one constant-region reverse primer generated the CDR3 amplicons by multiplex PCR. With CATT, TCRdb re-called clones from the multiplex PCR reads. The sample consists of 54,000 or so delta-chain clones, 15% to 20% of them appearing once. Findings of the study overall: Despite high sort purity, about 20% of thymic T cell receptor delta sequences were Vdelta2. Donors shared many TRG clonotypes but few TRD clonotypes. Thymic TRG and TRD repertoires appeared highly polyclonal, with Gaussian CDR3 length distributions.

Only a few counts were recorded for this clone. What it recognizes is unknown. V lost 10 bases to trimming and J lost 1 base; unmatched junction nucleotides: 21. The CDR3 is made up of 19 amino acids. Germline V gene lookup returns CDR1 TSWWSYY and CDR2 QGS. The gene calls are TRDV1 and TRDJ1; TRDD3 matches 10 bases. The origin of this receptor is a boy under three years old who had congenital heart surgery. Sequencing was done on a sample of Vdelta1+ gamma-delta thymocytes from the thymus. Indicated subset: FACS-sorted CD3+ TCRalphabeta- TCRVdelta1+ TCRVdelta2- thymocytes. As DNA, the CDR3 is TGTGCTCATCCACTTCCTACGAGGCTACTGGGGGATGGCACCGATAAACTCATCTTT. Its protein product is CAHPLPTRLLGDGTDKLIF.